This T cell receptor (beta chain) originates from a study of blood T cells in healthy people across ages. Study findings and constraints: Versus aged donors, long-lived donors had higher diversity and more naive CD4+ cells. The study found TCR beta diversity correlated strongly with naive T cell percentage.

CDR1 MNHEY and CDR2 SMNVEV come from the germline V gene (reference sequence). The CDR3 extends over 14 amino acids. Trimming shortened V by 2 bases and J by 6 bases, and 11 bases separated the two germline ends. Turning to this clonotype: Its antigen is currently unknown.

With a J-beta primer mix and a sample-barcoded 5' primer, a second PCR ran about 7 to 11 cycles. One entry per CDR3 protein results from TCRdb running MiXCR on the 5' RACE reads. The sample consists of about a million distinct CDR3 sequences, roughly 48% of them appearing once. The sample was blood. The origin of this receptor is a young man in good health. The chain uses TRBV27 and TRBJ1-5, with D possibly matching TRBD1 (5 bases). DNA for the CDR3: TGTGCCAGCAGTTTAAGGGGTGTTCTTCAGCCCCAGCATTTT. Its translation: CASSLRGVLQPQHF.